These 19 T cell receptor beta chains were sequenced from one sample in a study of T-cell memory formation after mild COVID-19. TCRdb re-called the 5' RACE reads with MiXCR, one entry per CDR3 protein. The sample gives fewer than 650,000 distinct CDR3 sequences, roughly 20% of which show up once; under 8.5% is in the top ten. The source material was PBMCs or a T cell subset sorted from them (not recorded which). Source of these receptors: an adult woman who had mild COVID-19 (a few samples of this study predate the infection). Cell type and time point are not known.

The gene calls are TRBV24-1 and TRBJ2-1; D unresolved. Trimming left V 1 base short and J 5 bases short, with 8 bases between. The germline gives CDR1 KGHDR, CDR2 SFDVKD. The CDR3 loop spans 14 amino acids. CDR3: CATSDFNGDNEQFF. The CDR3 bases are TGTGCCACCAGTGATTTCAACGGAGACAATGAGCAGTTCTTC.

The chain has TRBV24-1 and TRBJ1-1, with D unresolved. V was shortened by 5 bases and J by 7 bases, with 16 bases between the two germline ends. CDR3 length equals 14 residues. Germline V gene lookup returns CDR1 KGHDR and CDR2 SFDVKD. DNA for the CDR3: TGTGCCACCAGTGTCCGACGTCGCGGCTTTGAAGCTTTCTTT. Its translation is CATSVRRRGFEAFF.

This clonotype was observed many times. The J gene is TRBJ2-7, the V gene TRBV20-1; the match to TRBD1 covers 7 bases. After removal of 5 bases from V and 5 bases from J, the junction contained 6 bases not matched to a gene. Germline CDR1 is DFQATT and CDR2 is SNEGSKA (reference sequence). This CDR3 comprises 12 residues. The CDR3 DNA reads TGCAGTGCTGGGGACAGTATACACGAGCAGTACTTC. Amino acid sequence: CSAGDSIHEQYF.

The V call is TRBV20-1, the J call TRBJ1-5; 7 bases are a match to TRBD1. CDR3 length equals 15 residues. Per the germline V gene, CDR1 is DFQATT and CDR2 is SNEGSKA (reference sequence). After removal of 4 bases from V and 0 bases from J, the junction contained 6 bases not matched to a gene. CDR3 sequence: CSATPDRDSNQPQHF. The CDR3, as DNA: TGCAGTGCTACACCCGACAGGGATAGCAATCAGCCCCAGCATTTT.

CDR3 DNA: TGTGCCAGCAGTTTATCCACAGTATCCTACGAGCAGTACTTC. It is translated as CASSLSTVSYEQYF. V is TRBV27 and J is TRBJ2-7; no clear D. Trimming stripped 0 bases from V and 1 base from J, with 7 bases between. Germline V gene sequence: CDR1 MNHEY, CDR2 SMNVEV (reference sequence). The CDR3 contains 14 residues.

The chain employs TRBV3-1 and TRBJ2-7; TRBD2 aligns across 9 bases. The germline gives CDR1 LGHDT, CDR2 YNNKEL (reference sequence). Trimming removed 1 base from V and 3 bases from J; junction bases left unmatched: 10. This CDR3 has 17 amino acids. CDR3 sequence reads: CASSQVTASGENYEQYF. The CDR3 DNA follows: TGTGCCAGCAGCCAAGTTACCGCTAGCGGGGAGAACTACGAGCAGTACTTC.

The rearrangement uses TRBV5-6 and TRBJ2-5; no clear D. V was pared by 4 bases and J by 2 bases, with 12 bases between. Per the germline V gene, CDR1 is SGHDT and CDR2 is YYEEEE. The CDR3 spans 14 residues. CDR3: CASSPLAPQETQYF. The CDR3 nucleotides are TGTGCCAGCAGCCCTTTAGCCCCGCAAGAGACCCAGTACTTC.

This clonotype was seen ten or more times. The V gene is TRBV6-6, the J gene TRBJ2-1; 13 bases are a match to TRBD2. CDR1 is MNHNY, CDR2 SVGAGI, per germline (reference sequence). This CDR3 comprises 15 residues. V dropped 7 bases and J dropped 4; count of bases not matched to a gene: 4. This CDR3 reads CASTMTSGRYNEQFF. CDR3 DNA: TGTGCCAGCACCATGACTAGCGGGAGGTACAATGAGCAGTTCTTC.

A few counts support this clonotype. The rearrangement links TRBV30 to TRBJ2-5; either TRBD1 or TRBD2 may supply D (6 bases each). Germline V gene data show CDR1 as GTSNPN and CDR2 as SVGIG (reference sequence). V lost 4 bases and J 5 bases, leaving 14 bases between the germline ends. The CDR3 consists of 13 residues. Here the CDR3 DNA reads TGTGCCTGGAATGTTGGGGGGCAGGAGACCCAGTACTTC. It specifies CAWNVGGQETQYF.

This clonotype was counted a few times. The chain links TRBV7-6 to TRBJ2-1; 9 nucleotides agree with TRBD1. V lost 3 bases to trimming and J lost 8 bases; unmatched junction nucleotides: 5. CDR1 and CDR2 from the germline V gene are SGHVS and FNYEAQ. The CDR3 spans 14 residues. The DNA for the CDR3 is TGTGCCAGCAGCTTGGGTAGGACAGGGGATGAGCAGTTCTTC. It is translated as CASSLGRTGDEQFF.

CDR3 sequence reads: CASSHLAGAGTDTQYF. CDR3 nucleotides: TGTGCCAGCAGCCATTTAGCGGGAGCTGGGACAGATACGCAGTATTTT. The gene calls are TRBV3-1 and TRBJ2-3; 9 nucleotides match TRBD2. The CDR3 loop spans 16 amino acids. V lost 3 bases to trimming and J lost 3 bases; unmatched junction nucleotides: 7. Germline V gene lookup returns CDR1 LGHDT and CDR2 YNNKEL (reference sequence).

The chain carries TRBV29-1 and TRBJ1-2; the D gene is possibly TRBD1 (5 bases). Germline V gives CDR1 SQVTM, CDR2 ANQGSEA. V lost 3 bases and J 8 bases, leaving 13 bases between the germline ends. The CDR3 extends over 12 amino acids. The CDR3 DNA reads as TGCAGCGTTGACCGGGACGGGAGGGGCTACACCTTC. Amino acids: CSVDRDGRGYTF.

CDR3 sequence (DNA): TGTGCCAGCAGCTTAGGTCCGGGAGACCGCAATGAGCAGTTCTTC. The encoded protein is CASSLGPGDRNEQFF. The chain links TRBV7-9 to TRBJ2-1; a possible D gene is TRBD2 (6 bases). This CDR3 spans 15 amino acids. Germline V gives CDR1 SEHNR, CDR2 FQNEAQ (reference sequence). V was pared by 1 base and J by 6 bases, with 13 bases between.

This clonotype turned up a few times. V is TRBV7-6 and J is TRBJ2-1, with 12 bases identical to TRBD1. The CDR3 has 15 amino acids. Germline-derived CDR1 and CDR2 are SGHVS and FNYEAQ. The V gene end was trimmed by 3 bases and the J gene end by 11 bases; junction bases not matched to a gene: 8. For the CDR3, the DNA is TGTGCCAGCAGCTTTCCCGGGACAGGGGGCGAAAAGCAGTTCTTC. This encodes CASSFPGTGGEKQFF.

DNA for the CDR3: TGTGCCAGCAGCGCCCGGCGAGGGGACAGCCCCTACGAGCAGTACTTC. Translated, it gives CASSARRGDSPYEQYF. The chain uses TRBV7-8 and TRBJ2-7; 7 bases map to TRBD1. Unmatched junction bases numbered 12, after V lost 5 bases and J lost 2 bases. CDR1 and CDR2 (germline): SGHVS, FQNEAQ. The CDR3 has 16 residues.

V usage is TRBV3-1 and J usage is TRBJ1-1; TRBD1 matches 7 bases. Germline V CDR1 and CDR2: LGHDT, YNNKEL (reference sequence). With 7 bases clipped from V and 2 bases from J, the junction kept 10 bases outside the gene matches. This CDR3 comprises 15 residues. In nucleotides, the CDR3 is TGTGCCAGCATCATGCAGGACAGGCCCAACACTGAAGCTTTCTTT. Its translation is CASIMQDRPNTEAFF.

The chain employs TRBV6-2 or TRBV6-3 and TRBJ1-1; 7 bases match TRBD1. CDR3 length: 14 residues. Germline CDR1 reads MNHEY; CDR2 reads SVGEGT. With 5 bases clipped from V and 7 bases from J, the junction kept 10 bases outside the gene matches. In DNA form, the CDR3 reads TGTGCCAGCAGTCCCTTCGAGGGACAGTATGAAGCTTTCTTT. Protein product: CASSPFEGQYEAFF.

This clonotype was observed a few times. The CDR3 DNA reads TGCGCCAGCAGCTTGACCCCTACTAGCGGCCGCACAGATACGCAGTATTTT. It is translated as CASSLTPTSGRTDTQYF. The chain employs TRBV5-1 and TRBJ2-3; 8 bases agree with TRBD2. V was pared by 1 base and J by 1 base, with 8 bases of the junction left unmatched. The CDR3 totals 17 residues. From germline, CDR1 is SGHRS and CDR2 YFSETQ.

CDR3 region: CASSPNGGGKYNEQFF. Written as DNA, the CDR3 is TGTGCCAGCAGCCCCAACGGGGGGGGGAAATACAATGAGCAGTTCTTC. V and J are TRBV11-3 and TRBJ2-1; 8 nucleotides agree with TRBD2. The CDR3 has 16 residues. Germline V gene sequence: CDR1 SGHNT, CDR2 YENEEA. The V and J ends lost 5 bases and 4 bases, in that order; junction bases with no gene match: 10.